This T cell receptor (beta chain) was sequenced during a study of T cells in Graves' hyperthyroidism and ophthalmopathy. Study conclusions and caveats: The model made its ophthalmopathy prediction, and onset followed a median roughly 6.5 months later. Most clonotypes expanded in the thyroid (above 0.001) were also present in blood. From stable hyperthyroidism, ophthalmopathy was separated by a 13 V-J model.

Losses at the gene ends were 4 bases for V and 9 bases for J; bases not matched to a gene: 8. Per the germline V gene, CDR1 is PRHDT and CDR2 is FYEKMQ (reference sequence). The CDR3 runs 14 residues. This clonotype has ten or more counts. Antigen: not known. There were TCR beta CDR3 regions amplified from RNA transcripts. HTBI primers were the set used in a first-round RT-PCR of the TCR CDR3. TCRdb passed the multiplex PCR reads through MiXCR, listing each CDR3 protein once. The sample contains some 180,000 distinct CDR3 sequences, 17% of which appear only once. Specimen: blood. This TCR was recovered from a woman aged 45 to 65 with Graves' hyperthyroidism. This rearrangement joins TRBV13 to TRBJ2-1, with 8 nucleotides matching TRBD2. The CDR3 loop reads CASSYRGGHGEQFF. The CDR3 DNA follows: TGTGCCAGCAGCTATCGGGGGGGGCATGGTGAGCAGTTCTTC.